This T cell receptor (beta chain) was identified during a study of blood T cell repertoires in COVID-19. Per the original methods: Amplification from reference gene primers served as the basis for estimated nucleated cell counts. Some clones are missing from TCRdb's copy, which holds only in-frame ones; the method was immunoSEQ multiplex PCR. V and J calls and clone size are those listed in that table; D and trimming were worked out from the DNA. Among about 140,000 clones listed, more than 70% were seen once. Trimming stripped 6 bases from V and 6 bases from J, with 15 bases between. The CDR3 runs 15 residues. From germline, CDR1 is MRHNA and CDR2 SNTAGT.

V is TRBV6-4 and J is TRBJ1-6; TRBD1 might be the D (6 bases). The sequence derives from a human donor in a cohort sampled during active COVID-19. The sequencing input was peripheral blood. CDR3 sequence: CASRAGQTSNSPLHF. CDR3 bases: TGTGCCAGCAGGGCTGGACAGACAAGTAATTCACCCCTCCACTTT.